The 31 T cell receptor beta chains in this list originate from one sample, sequenced in a study of somatic mutations in cytotoxic T cells in rheumatoid arthritis (dated by TCRdb to 2016 to 2017). Libraries were made using the immunoSEQ multiplex PCR assay. The table comes from immuneACCESS by way of TCRdb, which keeps in-frame sequences with V and J called. Part of the clones is missing from these tables; in studies checked, under half for an unresolved V gene and the rest for unknown reasons. Within this sample are 20,000 or so clones, with 82% of them counted one time only. Over 9.5% of the sample is in the top ten clones. Sequencing was performed on CD8+ T cells sorted from blood. All receptors derive from a woman aged 45 to 65 in good health.

This clone was seen only once. The gene calls are TRBV27 and TRBJ1-1; 8 bases fit TRBD1. Germline CDR1 MNHEY, CDR2 SMNVEV (reference sequence). Unmatched junction bases numbered 6, after V lost 2 bases and J lost 4 bases. The length of the CDR3 is 15 residues. DNA of the CDR3: TGTGCCAGCAGTTTAATCAGGGGGCTCGGCACTGAAGCTTTCTTT. Amino acids: CASSLIRGLGTEAFF.

The gene calls are TRBV30 and TRBJ2-7; no reliable D call. V lost 3 bases, J lost 3 bases, and 12 bases lay in between. This CDR3 region has 13 residues. The germline V gene has CDR1 GTSNPN and CDR2 SVGIG (reference sequence). CDR3 sequence: CAWRDRLFYEQYF. The CDR3 DNA follows: TGTGCCTGGAGAGATCGGCTATTCTACGAGCAGTACTTC.

This chain uses TRBV21-1 with TRBJ2-4; the D call of TRBD1 is as the table states it, not checked on the DNA. TRBV21-1 corresponds to a pseudogene. The CDR3 loop spans 19 amino acids. This chain's CDR3 is CASSKRETGRERAKNIQYF. The CDR3 DNA is TGTGCCAGCAGCAAAAGGGAGACAGGGAGAGAAAGAGCCAAAAACATTCAGTACTTC.

This clone is a singleton in its sample. V is TRBV10-3 and J is TRBJ1-2; no clear D. V was cut by 7 bases and J by 0 bases, with 15 bases left in between. The germline V gene has CDR1 ENHRY and CDR2 SYGVKD. This CDR3 is 15 amino acids long. The CDR3 here is CAIKEGQETNYGYTF. Written as DNA, the CDR3 is TGTGCCATCAAAGAAGGGCAGGAAACTAACTATGGCTACACCTTC.

The DNA of the CDR3 is TGCAGCGTTGGAGACCCCCCGGGACAGGGCTCCACCGGGGAGCTGTTTTTT. Translating it yields CSVGDPPGQGSTGELFF. V and J are TRBV29-1 and TRBJ2-2; 9 nucleotides agree with TRBD1. With V trimmed by 4 bases and J by 4 bases, 13 bases remained unmatched. The CDR3 has 17 amino acids. Germline V gives CDR1 SQVTM, CDR2 ANQGSEA.

The chain uses TRBV4-1 and TRBJ2-2; either TRBD1 or TRBD2 may supply D (6 bases each). The CDR3 loop spans 13 amino acids. Germline CDR1 is MGHRA and CDR2 is YSYEKL. The CDR3 region is CATRGRKAGELFF. The CDR3 DNA follows: TGCGCTACGAGGGGGAGGAAAGCCGGGGAGCTGTTTTTT.

The chain is built from TRBV29-1 and TRBJ1-2; 7 nucleotides line up with TRBD1. Germline lookup yields CDR1 SQVTM and CDR2 ANQGSEA. CDR3 length: 17 residues. J lost 4 bases, V lost 6 bases, and 20 bases had no gene match. In DNA form, the CDR3 reads TGCAGCGTCCCCATCCCGGGTGACAGGGAGAGTTTCTATGGCTACACCTTC. It is translated as CSVPIPGDRESFYGYTF. The variable domain in full, completed from reference TRBV29-1 and TRBJ1-2, reads SAVISQKPSRDICQRGTSLTIQCQVDSQVTMMFWYRQQPGQSLTLIATANQGSEATYESGFVIDKFPISRPNLTFSTLTVSNMSPEDSSIYLCSVPIPGDRESFYGYTFGSGTRLTVV.

The J gene is TRBJ1-4, the V gene TRBV27; the D is unclear. The CDR3 covers 15 residues. CDR1 is MNHEY and CDR2 is SMNVEV in the germline V gene (reference sequence). The V end was cut by 5 bases, the J end by 4 bases, with 14 bases between. The CDR3 nucleotides read TGTGCCAGCAGTGAAACCGGGTCCCATAATGAAAAACTGTTTTTT. This translates into CASSETGSHNEKLFF. The complete variable domain, with remaining parts taken from reference TRBV27 and TRBJ1-4, reads EAQVTQNPRYLITVTGKKLTVTCSQNMNHEYMSWYRQDPGLGLRQIYYSMNVEVTDKGDVPEGYKVSRKEKRNFPLILESPSPNQTSLYFCASSETGSHNEKLFFGSGTQLSVL.

The chain is built from TRBV5-5 and TRBJ1-3; 8 bases align to TRBD1. This CDR3 has 14 residues. The germline CDR1 and CDR2 sequences are SGHKS and YYEKEE (reference sequence). Trimming removed 4 bases from V and 8 bases from J; junction bases left unmatched: 8. DNA for the CDR3: TGTGCCAGCAGCCTAGGCAGGGGGCAGGACACCATATATTTT. Residues: CASSLGRGQDTIYF. Together with reference TRBV5-5 and TRBJ1-3, the CDR3 gives the full variable domain: DAGVTQSPTHLIKTRGQQVTLRCSPISGHKSVSWYQQVLGQGPQFIFQYYEKEERGRGNFPDRFSARQFPNYSSELNVNALLLGDSALYLCASSLGRGQDTIYFGEGSWLTVV.

This chain links TRBV11-2 with TRBJ1-1; weak D call: TRBD1 (6 bases). V was clipped by 7 bases and J by 1 base, with 22 bases between them. Looked up from germline, CDR1 is SGHAT and CDR2 is FQNNGV. The CDR3 is 17 residues long. CDR3 protein: CASIMNPSFRGNTEAFF. CDR3 nucleotide sequence: TGTGCCAGCATCATGAACCCCAGTTTCAGGGGGAACACTGAAGCTTTCTTT.

This rearrangement joins TRBV7-3 to TRBJ1-2; D perhaps matches TRBD1 (5 bases). V was shortened by 2 bases and J by 5 bases, with 9 bases between the two germline ends. The germline CDR1 and CDR2 sequences are SGHTA and FQGTGA. This CDR3 contains 13 residues. The CDR3 region has the DNA TGTGCCAGCAGCTTAGAGGGGTATTATGGCTACACCTTC. Translated: CASSLEGYYGYTF. Filled out from reference TRBV7-3 and TRBJ1-2, the complete variable domain reads GAGVSQTPSNKVTEKGKYVELRCDPISGHTALYWYRQSLGQGPEFLIYFQGTGAADDSGLPNDRFFAVRPEGSVSTLKIQRTERGDSAVYLCASSLEGYYGYTFGSGTRLTVV.

This chain connects TRBV27 to TRBJ2-7, with D perhaps TRBD1 or TRBD2 (5 bases each). CDR1 is MNHEY and CDR2 is SMNVEV in the germline V gene (reference sequence). The CDR3 runs to 14 residues. The germline V and J ends were trimmed by 7 bases and 5 bases, with 18 bases remaining between them. The chain's CDR3 is CASTHTGATHEQYF. The CDR3 DNA is TGTGCCAGCACACATACCGGGGCCACCCACGAGCAGTACTTC.

The V gene is TRBV5-6, the J gene TRBJ2-7, with 15 bases that match TRBD2. The trim removed 0 bases at V and 3 bases at J, leaving 7 bases unmatched. Germline V gives CDR1 SGHDT, CDR2 YYEEEE. This CDR3 comprises 18 residues. CDR3 nucleotides: TGTGCCAGCAGCTTGGGATCCGGGACTAGCGGGAGGCGCTACGAGCAGTACTTC. Protein sequence: CASSLGSGTSGRRYEQYF. Filled out from reference TRBV5-6 and TRBJ2-7, the complete variable domain reads DAGVTQSPTHLIKTRGQQVTLRCSPKSGHDTVSWYQQALGQGPQFIFQYYEEEERQRGNFPDRFSGHQFPNYSSELNVNALLLGDSALYLCASSLGSGTSGRRYEQYFGPGTRLTVT.

The chain recombines TRBV2 with TRBJ1-4; TRBD1 is a possible D gene (6 bases). The V end was cut by 7 bases, the J end by 8 bases, with 14 bases between. This CDR3 contains 13 residues. CDR1 and CDR2 from the germline V gene are SNHLY and FYNNEI. CDR3 in DNA: TGTGCCAGCACCAGGGGTGAGGGGGAAAAACTGTTTTTT. Protein: CASTRGEGEKLFF.

On this clone itself: The same CDR3 also results from other DNA sequences found in this sample. This chain connects TRBV19 to TRBJ2-1; TRBD2 is a possible D gene (6 bases). Germline CDR1 reads LNHDA; CDR2 reads SQIVND (reference sequence). The CDR3 length is 15 residues. Trimming cost V 1 base and J 7 bases, with 14 bases left between them. The CDR3 region is CASSIASSGGNEQFF. The DNA of the CDR3 is TGTGCCAGTAGTATAGCAAGCTCCGGGGGTAATGAGCAGTTCTTC.

The chain recombines TRBV13 with TRBJ2-1; the match to TRBD2 covers 8 bases. Trimming removed 5 bases from V and 8 bases from J; junction bases left unmatched: 14. The CDR3 is 16 residues long. Germline assignment: CDR1 PRHDT and CDR2 FYEKMQ (reference sequence). CDR3 coding DNA: TGTGCCAGCAGCCCCATGGCTAGCGGGTTTACCCATGAGCAGTTCTTC. This codes for CASSPMASGFTHEQFF.

The chain uses TRBV7-9 and TRBJ1-2; D gene ambiguous. Trimming took 1 base from V and 3 from J, leaving 6 bases between them. This CDR3 region has 13 residues. In germline, CDR1 is SEHNR, CDR2 FQNEAQ (reference sequence). This chain's CDR3 is CASSLGGDYGYTF. In nucleotides, the CDR3 is TGTGCCAGCAGCTTAGGGGGTGACTATGGCTACACCTTC.

This clone was picked up one time. The chain joins TRBV29-1 to TRBJ2-7; 13 nucleotides match TRBD2. V lost 0 bases and J lost 1; bases outside the gene matches: 6. The CDR3 has 17 amino acids. The germline V gene encodes CDR1 SQVTM and CDR2 ANQGSEA. The CDR3 DNA sequence: TGCAGCGTTGAAGATGGACTAGCGGGAGAGAGGTCCTACGAGCAGTACTTC. Translation: CSVEDGLAGERSYEQYF.

The gene calls are TRBV4-1 and TRBJ2-1; D gene unclear. CDR3 length: 16 residues. Germline CDR1 reads MGHRA; CDR2 reads YSYEKL. V shed 0 bases and J shed 0 bases, with 9 bases lying between them. CDR3 residues: CASSQDRSYSYNEQFF. The CDR3 DNA is TGCGCCAGCAGCCAAGACAGGAGCTACTCCTACAATGAGCAGTTCTTC.

The gene calls are TRBV9 and TRBJ2-2; tentative D call: TRBD2 (5 bases). This CDR3 comprises 19 residues. Germline values: CDR1 SGDLS, CDR2 YYNGEE. Trimming pared 4 bases from V and 0 bases from J, leaving 22 bases between. The CDR3 loop reads CASSPSMGALYSNTGELFF. DNA for the CDR3: TGTGCCAGCAGCCCCTCTATGGGAGCTTTGTATTCGAACACCGGGGAGCTGTTTTTT.

By proportion, this clone is large. The CDR3 protein is CAIRADLSYGYTF. CDR3 DNA: TGTGCCATCAGGGCAGACCTTAGCTATGGCTACACCTTC. The chain employs TRBV10-3 and TRBJ1-2, with D hard to call. From germline, CDR1 is ENHRY and CDR2 SYGVKD. Trimming removed 6 bases at V and 4 bases at J, with 12 bases between. The CDR3 runs to 13 residues.

The V and J genes are TRBV6-1 and TRBJ2-1; D gene ambiguous. This CDR3 spans 14 amino acids. Germline-derived CDR1 and CDR2 are MNHNS and SASEGT. Between the trimmed V and J ends, which lost 2 bases and 5 bases, there was a span of 10 bases. The CDR3 is CASSEWMGDNEQFF. CDR3 in DNA: TGTGCCAGCAGTGAATGGATGGGCGACAATGAGCAGTTCTTC.

This chain connects TRBV28 to TRBJ2-1; 8 positions match TRBD2. This CDR3 has 19 amino acids. Unmatched junction bases numbered 20, after V lost 6 bases and J lost 4 bases. Germline values: CDR1 MDHEN, CDR2 SYDVKM. CDR3 sequence (DNA): TGTGCCAGCAGACTGGGCGTTGCACTAGCGGACCCCGCTTACAATGAGCAGTTCTTC. Translating gives CASRLGVALADPAYNEQFF.

CDR3 sequence reads: CASRLGDRGHETEAFF. As DNA, the CDR3 is TGTGCCAGCAGGTTAGGGGACAGGGGGCATGAAACTGAAGCTTTCTTT. The rearrangement uses TRBV14 and TRBJ1-1; TRBD1 aligns across 12 bases. The CDR3 has 16 residues. Trimming removed 6 bases from V and 5 bases from J; junction bases left unmatched: 10. In germline, CDR1 is SGHDN, CDR2 FVKESK.

CDR3 sequence reads: CASSERTTSLAGELFF. CDR3 nucleotides: TGTGCCAGCAGCGAGAGGACTACCTCACTTGCCGGGGAGCTGTTTTTT. This chain links TRBV9 with TRBJ2-2, with TRBD2 as a possible D gene (6 bases). The length of the CDR3 is 16 residues. Trimming cost V 3 bases and J 6 bases, with 18 bases left between them. The germline CDR1 and CDR2 sequences are SGDLS and YYNGEE.

Here the CDR3 reads CASSLLGPSDTQYF. Written as DNA, the CDR3 is TGTGCCAGCAGTCTGCTGGGGCCTTCAGATACGCAGTATTTT. The V and J genes are TRBV7-8 and TRBJ2-3, with D possibly TRBD1 on 5 matching bases. The V end lost 6 bases, the J end lost 4 bases, and 14 bases lay between the germline ends. The CDR3 totals 14 residues. CDR1 is SGHVS and CDR2 is FQNEAQ in the germline V gene.

The rearrangement links TRBV5-5 to TRBJ2-1; tentatively, D is TRBD2 (6 bases). Between the trimmed V and J ends, which lost 2 bases and 7 bases, there was a span of 10 bases. CDR1 is SGHKS, CDR2 YYEKEE, per germline (reference sequence). This CDR3 has 13 residues. The CDR3 DNA sequence: TGTGCCAGCAGCTTTGCGGGGAGGAATGAGCAGTTCTTC. The encoded protein is CASSFAGRNEQFF.

This clone appeared a few times. This chain links TRBV18 with TRBJ2-7, with D possibly called TRBD1 or TRBD2 (5 bases each). The CDR3 totals 15 residues. V lost 6 bases and J 2 bases, leaving 17 bases between the germline ends. In germline, CDR1 is KGHSH, CDR2 LQKENI. The CDR3: CASSPNRDGAYEQYF. The CDR3 coding sequence is TGTGCCAGCTCCCCGAACCGGGACGGGGCCTACGAGCAGTACTTC. Drawing the rest from reference TRBV18 and TRBJ2-7, the complete variable domain is NAGVMQNPRHLVRRRGQEARLRCSPMKGHSHVYWYRQLPEEGLKFMVYLQKENIIDESGMPKERFSAEFPKEGPSILRIQQVVRGDSAAYFCASSPNRDGAYEQYFGPGTRLTVT.

This clone was picked up a small number of times. V is TRBV4-3 and J is TRBJ2-6; TRBD1 matches at 9 bases. CDR3 length equals 16 residues. Per germline, CDR1 LGHNA and CDR2 YSLEER. J gave up 1 base and V 4 bases, and 2 bases lay outside the gene matches. This chain's CDR3 is CASSPGTGSGANVLTF. CDR3 sequence (DNA): TGCGCCAGCAGCCCCGGGACAGGGTCTGGGGCCAACGTCCTGACTTTC.

V gene TRBV2 combines with J gene TRBJ2-1; no reliable D call. This CDR3 contains 14 residues. V dropped 3 bases and J dropped 2 bases, with 8 bases sitting between them. Per germline, CDR1 SNHLY and CDR2 FYNNEI. CDR3 in amino acids: CASSDWQTYNEQFF. The CDR3 DNA is TGTGCCAGCAGTGACTGGCAAACCTACAATGAGCAGTTCTTC.

The chain is built from TRBV19 and TRBJ2-7; the match to TRBD1 covers 9 bases. The germline gives CDR1 LNHDA, CDR2 SQIVND (reference sequence). J lost 2 bases, V lost 6 bases, and 17 bases had no gene match. The CDR3 consists of 18 residues. This CDR3 reads CASRPTGTGRSSAYEQYF. DNA for the CDR3: TGTGCCAGTAGACCAACCGGGACAGGGAGATCCTCGGCCTACGAGCAGTACTTC.